This T cell receptor (beta chain) stems from a study of T cell changes during pregnancy in multiple sclerosis. This CDR3 contains 15 residues. Looked up from germline, CDR1 is SGHDT and CDR2 is YYEEEE. Trimming cost V 3 bases and J 7 bases; bases outside gene matches: 7. Assay: immunoSEQ multiplex PCR; the TCRdb copy retains only in-frame clones and omits some. The data hold 80,000 to 100,000 clones, with over 85% observed a single time. The sequencing here drew on peripheral blood, taken after pregnancy. This chain connects TRBV5-6 to TRBJ1-4, with 9 bases matching TRBD1. This clonotype originated in a female donor with multiple sclerosis, enrolled in a pregnancy study. In DNA form, the CDR3 reads TGTGCCAGCAGCTCTCCGGGACAGGGTCTTGAAAAACTGTTTTTT. It encodes CASSSPGQGLEKLFF.